The source of this T cell receptor beta chain is a study of blood T cell repertoires in COVID-19. Study at large: PBMCs, B-cell-depleted T cells, or T cells were the source of the cDNA or gDNA that made up the material.

The CDR3 contains 13 residues. From germline, CDR1 is MNHNY and CDR2 SVGAGI (reference sequence). V was shortened by 6 bases and J by 3 bases, with 9 bases between the two germline ends. Study processing details: Amplifying reference gene primers gave estimates of nucleated cell counts. Using immunoSEQ multiplex PCR, the repertoire was profiled, and TCRdb retains in-frame clones only, with some absent. For V, J and clone size, that table is used; D and trimming come from the DNA. The sample consists of around 200,000 clones, approximately 83% of them appearing once. The TCR sequence derives from a man aged 60 to 69 with acute or convalescent COVID-19. This rearrangement joins TRBV6-6 to TRBJ1-5; no definite D call. The sample consisted of peripheral blood. The CDR3 nucleotides read TGTGCCAGCAGAAAAGACTCCAATCAGCCCCAGCATTTT. It yields the protein CASRKDSNQPQHF.